The 24 T cell receptor beta chains below come from one sample, sequenced in a study of blood T cell repertoires in COVID-19. Here immunoSEQ multiplex PCR was the method, and the copy in TCRdb shows in-frame clones only, minus some. In the table there are about 180,000 clones, about 86% of which are singletons. Sequencing was done on a sample of peripheral blood. These receptors originate from a man aged 50 to 60 with active or convalescent COVID-19.

This rearrangement joins TRBV21-1 to TRBJ2-3; the DNA was not used to check the table's D call, TRBD1. TRBV21-1 is a pseudogene. This CDR3 spans 16 amino acids. DNA of the CDR3: TGTGCCAGCAGCCCCAGAAGGGACAGGATGGAAGATACGCAGTATTTT. Its protein is CASSPRRDRMEDTQYF.

The V and J genes are TRBV28 and TRBJ1-4, with D tentatively TRBD1 (5 bases). The V gene lost 8 bases and the J gene lost 4 bases, with 17 bases spanning the gap. Germline lookup yields CDR1 MDHEN and CDR2 SYDVKM. The CDR3 runs to 15 residues. The CDR3 coding sequence is TGTGCCAGCGCCGACCGGGACTCATTTAATGAAAAACTGTTTTTT. Its protein product is CASADRDSFNEKLFF. Variable domain in full (rest from reference TRBV28 and TRBJ1-4): DVKVTQSSRYLVKRTGEKVFLECVQDMDHENMFWYRQDPGLGLRLIYFSYDVKMKEKGDIPEGYSVSREKKERFSLILESASTNQTSMYLCASADRDSFNEKLFFGSGTQLSVL.

The chain is built from TRBV30 and TRBJ2-1; no firm D call. In germline, CDR1 is GTSNPN, CDR2 SVGIG (reference sequence). V was clipped by 0 bases and J by 5 bases, with 8 bases between them. This CDR3 comprises 13 residues. In DNA form, the CDR3 reads TGTGCCTGGAGTGTACTTAGAGACAATGAGCAGTTCTTC. Protein sequence: CAWSVLRDNEQFF.

V is TRBV5-1 and J is TRBJ1-1; 8 bases map to TRBD1. The germline V gene encodes CDR1 SGHRS and CDR2 YFSETQ. V lost 4 bases to trimming and J lost 0 bases; unmatched junction nucleotides: 8. CDR3 length equals 16 residues. The chain's CDR3 is CASSRWTGTLNTEAFF. CDR3 bases: TGCGCCAGCAGCCGTTGGACAGGGACTTTGAACACTGAAGCTTTCTTT.

This chain joins TRBV11-2 and TRBJ2-7; D possibly corresponds to TRBD2 (5 bases). The germline CDR1 and CDR2 sequences are SGHAT and FQNNGV. Trimming took 0 bases from V and 3 from J, leaving 12 bases between them. The CDR3 length is 15 residues. CDR3 sequence (DNA): TGTGCCAGCAGCTTAGACGGAGGCCCTAACTACGAGCAGTACTTC. Translating it yields CASSLDGGPNYEQYF.

This clone was picked up one time. The chain couples TRBV7-3 to TRBJ1-1; 7 nucleotides agree with TRBD1. CDR1 and CDR2 (germline): SGHTA, FQGTGA. Trimming cost V 5 bases and J 5 bases; bases outside gene matches: 17. The CDR3 consists of 17 residues. DNA for the CDR3: TGTGCCAGCAGCCTAAATGGAGGTAGAGGGGGCGATACTGAAGCTTTCTTT. It encodes CASSLNGGRGGDTEAFF.

The chain uses TRBV6-5 and TRBJ2-2; D might be TRBD2 (6 bases). V shed 7 bases and J shed 1 base, with 13 bases lying between them. This CDR3 spans 15 amino acids. Germline V gene sequence: CDR1 MNHEY, CDR2 SVGAGI. The CDR3 loop reads CASTGGGENTGELFF. DNA for the CDR3: TGTGCCAGCACGGGTGGCGGGGAGAACACCGGGGAGCTGTTTTTT.

A single count supports this clone. V gene TRBV28 combines with J gene TRBJ2-7; 7 bases agree with TRBD2. Germline values: CDR1 MDHEN, CDR2 SYDVKM. The CDR3 runs to 16 residues. Unmatched junction bases numbered 11, after V lost 5 bases and J lost 1 base. The CDR3 sequence is CASSPYKVGGSYEQYF. CDR3 nucleotides: TGTGCCAGCAGTCCCTATAAAGTCGGGGGGTCCTACGAGCAGTACTTC.

The chain recombines TRBV5-5 with TRBJ2-4; weak D call: TRBD1 (6 bases). V lost 4 bases to trimming and J lost 4 bases, with 12 bases between them. The CDR3 totals 14 residues. The germline V gene has CDR1 SGHKS and CDR2 YYEKEE (reference sequence). The CDR3 protein is CASSTGHQKNIQYF. Written as DNA, the CDR3 is TGTGCCAGCAGCACGGGACACCAAAAAAACATTCAGTACTTC.

J is TRBJ1-5 and V is TRBV11-3; TRBD1 aligns across 9 bases. J gave up 4 bases and V 4 bases, and 17 bases lay outside the gene matches. This CDR3 comprises 19 residues. Germline CDR1 reads SGHNT; CDR2 reads YENEEA. The CDR3, as DNA: TGTGCCAGCAGCTCAGAGTACCTTAAACAGGGGGCTAGGAATCAGCCCCAGCATTTT. Amino acids: CASSSEYLKQGARNQPQHF.

V and J are TRBV15 and TRBJ2-1; a possible D gene is TRBD1 (7 bases). The germline V gene has CDR1 LNHNV and CDR2 YYDKDF (reference sequence). The CDR3 loop spans 15 amino acids. Trimming removed 4 bases at V and 5 bases at J, with 15 bases between. CDR3 nucleotides: TGTGCCACCAGCACGCGACAGGGAGGAAACAATGAGCAGTTCTTC. Translation: CATSTRQGGNNEQFF.

The J gene is TRBJ2-2, the V gene TRBV5-1; TRBD2 matches 10 bases. Germline V CDR1 and CDR2: SGHRS, YFSETQ. CDR3 size: 16 residues. After removal of 4 bases from V and 3 bases from J, the junction contained 6 bases not matched to a gene. DNA for the CDR3: TGCGCCAGCAGCCCCCTCCTAGCGGGAGACACCGGGGAGCTGTTTTTT. Protein: CASSPLLAGDTGELFF.

This clone was observed a few times. This CDR3 is CATDDRVGEQYF. The CDR3 DNA reads TGTGCCACCGATGACAGGGTCGGCGAGCAGTACTTC. The rearrangement links TRBV10-3 to TRBJ2-7; 7 bases fit TRBD1. The CDR3 covers 12 residues. The germline CDR1 and CDR2 sequences are ENHRY and SYGVKD. J gave up 6 bases and V 10 bases, and 9 bases lay outside the gene matches.

V usage is TRBV6-5 and J usage is TRBJ1-1; D remains ambiguous. The CDR3 has 14 amino acids. V was shortened by 2 bases and J by 1 base, with 8 bases between the two germline ends. Looked up from germline, CDR1 is MNHEY and CDR2 is SVGAGI. CDR3 DNA: TGTGCCAGCAGTTACGGTTTAGCGAACACTGAAGCTTTCTTT. Its translation is CASSYGLANTEAFF.

This clone was seen a single time. The gene calls are TRBV5-1 and TRBJ2-7, with D possibly matching TRBD1 (6 bases). The V gene's germline CDR1 is SGHRS and CDR2 YFSETQ. The CDR3 is made up of 14 amino acids. The V gene lost 4 bases and the J gene lost 7 bases, with 18 bases spanning the gap. CDR3 coding DNA: TGCGCCAGCAGCCAAATAAACAGGGACGGGGAGCAGTACTTC. Encoded protein: CASSQINRDGEQYF.

V gene TRBV6-1 combines with J gene TRBJ1-2; TRBD1 is a possible D gene (5 bases). The V gene lost 2 bases and the J gene lost 6 bases, with 13 bases spanning the gap. The germline CDR1 and CDR2 sequences are MNHNS and SASEGT. CDR3 length equals 14 residues. The CDR3 is CASSEMGGTDGYTF. The CDR3 DNA reads as TGTGCCAGCAGTGAAATGGGCGGGACGGATGGCTACACCTTC.

The chain links TRBV6-4 to TRBJ2-5, with D tentatively TRBD1 (5 bases). The CDR3 is made up of 15 amino acids. Germline V gene data show CDR1 as MRHNA and CDR2 as SNTAGT. The V end lost 10 bases, the J end lost 2 bases, and 20 bases lay between the germline ends. The CDR3 spells CATLYNGHFQETQYF. CDR3 DNA sequence: TGTGCCACCCTTTATAACGGACACTTTCAAGAGACCCAGTACTTC.

The chain uses TRBV5-1 and TRBJ1-2; TRBD1 aligns across 7 bases. The CDR3 is made up of 14 amino acids. Germline V lookup: CDR1 SGHRS, CDR2 YFSETQ. The ends lost 5 bases at V and 6 bases at J; junction bases unmatched: 10. The CDR3 protein is CASRQRGTVNGYTF. In DNA, the CDR3 is TGCGCCAGCAGACAAAGAGGGACAGTCAATGGCTACACCTTC.

V gene TRBV7-3 combines with J gene TRBJ2-2; 9 bases map to TRBD2. From germline, CDR1 is SGHTA and CDR2 FQGTGA. This CDR3 comprises 16 residues. V lost 0 bases, J lost 4 bases, and 3 bases stayed unmatched. The CDR3 DNA reads as TGTGCCAGCAGCTTAACTAGCGGGGGATTCACCGGGGAGCTGTTTTTT. Protein: CASSLTSGGFTGELFF.

The J gene is TRBJ1-1, the V gene TRBV12-5; weak D call: TRBD1 (5 bases). The CDR3 is 15 amino acids. Trimming took 0 bases from V and 5 from J, leaving 13 bases between them. Germline CDR1 reads LGHNT; CDR2 reads FRNRAP. The CDR3 region is CASGLVLGGFTEAFF. DNA of the CDR3: TGTGCTAGTGGTTTGGTACTGGGGGGGTTTACTGAAGCTTTCTTT.

This chain joins TRBV20-1 and TRBJ2-7; D gene uncertain. Trimming cost V 3 bases and J 6 bases, with 15 bases left between them. This CDR3 contains 13 residues. Per the germline V gene, CDR1 is DFQATT and CDR2 is SNEGSKA (reference sequence). In nucleotides, the CDR3 is TGCAGTGCTAGTCTGTCCTCTGGGCGCGAGCAGTACTTC. It yields the protein CSASLSSGREQYF.

The gene calls are TRBV4-1 and TRBJ2-3, with TRBD2 matching 13 bases. The CDR3 is 18 residues long. Germline values: CDR1 MGHRA, CDR2 YSYEKL. J gave up 5 bases and V 1 base, and 9 bases lay outside the gene matches. The CDR3 sequence: CASSQAGLAGPPGDTQYF. The CDR3 region has the DNA TGCGCCAGCAGCCAAGCGGGACTAGCGGGGCCACCAGGAGATACGCAGTATTTT.

The V call is TRBV10-3, the J call TRBJ2-1; D remains unclear. Trimming stripped 10 bases from V and 6 bases from J, with 16 bases between. Germline V lookup: CDR1 ENHRY, CDR2 SYGVKD. This CDR3 is built from 13 residues. CDR3 sequence: CATAQRESNEQFF. The CDR3 nucleotides read TGTGCCACCGCCCAGCGAGAATCCAATGAGCAGTTCTTC.

The chain employs TRBV12-5 and TRBJ2-1, with D perhaps TRBD2 (6 bases). This CDR3 has 14 residues. CDR1 and CDR2 (germline): LGHNT, FRNRAP. The V and J ends lost 7 bases and 3 bases respectively, with 13 bases between them. Here the CDR3 reads CASAPGGLYNEQFF. Here the CDR3 DNA reads TGTGCTAGTGCCCCCGGGGGACTCTACAATGAGCAGTTCTTC.